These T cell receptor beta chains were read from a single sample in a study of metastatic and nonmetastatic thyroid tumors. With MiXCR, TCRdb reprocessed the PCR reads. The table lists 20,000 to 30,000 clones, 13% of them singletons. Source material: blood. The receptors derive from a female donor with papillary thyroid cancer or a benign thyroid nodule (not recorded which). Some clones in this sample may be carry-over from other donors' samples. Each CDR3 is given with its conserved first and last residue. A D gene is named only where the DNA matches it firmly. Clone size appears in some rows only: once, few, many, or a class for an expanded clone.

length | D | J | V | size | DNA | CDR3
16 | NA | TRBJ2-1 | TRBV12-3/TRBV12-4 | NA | TGTGCCAGCAGTCGGGGAGAGGGACCAACCTACAATGAGCAGTTCTTC | CASSRGEGPTYNEQFF
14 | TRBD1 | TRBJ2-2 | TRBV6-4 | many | TGTGCCACTGGGACAGGGGGCGCTTCCGGGGAGCTGTTTTTT | CATGTGGASGELFF
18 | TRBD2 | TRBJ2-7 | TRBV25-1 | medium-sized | TGTGCCAGCAGTGGCCCCGAGACTAGCGGCATCCACCCCTACGAGCAGTACTTC | CASSGPETSGIHPYEQYF
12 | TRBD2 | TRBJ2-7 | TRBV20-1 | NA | TGCAGTGCTAGAGAGCGGGAGTACGAGCAGTACTTC | CSAREREYEQYF
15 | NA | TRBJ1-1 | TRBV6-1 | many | TGTGCCAGCAGTCAAAAGCCTAGGGGGAACACTGAAGCTTTCTTT | CASSQKPRGNTEAFF
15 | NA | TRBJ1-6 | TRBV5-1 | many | TGCGCCAGCAGCTTGGAGGGGTTGGGGAATTCACCCCTCCACTTT | CASSLEGLGNSPLHF
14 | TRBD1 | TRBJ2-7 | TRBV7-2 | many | TGTGCCAGCAGTAAGGACAGGGATACCTACGAGCAGTACTTC | CASSKDRDTYEQYF
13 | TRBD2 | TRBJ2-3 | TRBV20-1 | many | TGCAGTGCGATCCCTAGCGGCCAGGATACGCAGTATTTT | CSAIPSGQDTQYF
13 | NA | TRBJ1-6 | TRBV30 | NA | TGTGCCTGGAGTGTACGGGAGGACTCACCCCTCCACTTT | CAWSVREDSPLHF
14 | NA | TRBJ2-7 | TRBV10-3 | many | TGTGCCATCAGTGACACTAGGAAATCTGACGAGCAGTACTTC | CAISDTRKSDEQYF
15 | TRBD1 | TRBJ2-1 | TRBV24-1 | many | TGTGCCACCAGTGATCCGCGAGGACAGGGGGGTGAGCAGTTCTTC | CATSDPRGQGGEQFF
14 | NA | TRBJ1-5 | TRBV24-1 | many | TGTGCCACCTCCAGTGGGGGGTTCAATCAGCCCCAGCATTTT | CATSSGGFNQPQHF
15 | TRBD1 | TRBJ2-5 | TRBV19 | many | TGTGCCAGTTCACCGGGGACAGGCCTCCATGAGACCCAGTACTTC | CASSPGTGLHETQYF
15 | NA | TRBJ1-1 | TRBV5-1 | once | TGCGCCAGCAGCTCCGCCTCGGGGCCGAACACTGAAGCTTTCTTT | CASSSASGPNTEAFF
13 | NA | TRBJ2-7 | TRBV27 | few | TGTGCCAGCAGTTTCGGACGGTCCTACGAGCAGTACTTC | CASSFGRSYEQYF
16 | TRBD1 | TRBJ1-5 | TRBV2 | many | TGTGCCAGCAGGTGGACAGGGGTAGGGGACAATCAGCCCCAGCATTTT | CASRWTGVGDNQPQHF
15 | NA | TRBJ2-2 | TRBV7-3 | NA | TGTGCCAGCAGCTTAGGCCAGGGTGGGACCGGGGAGCTGTTTTTT | CASSLGQGGTGELFF
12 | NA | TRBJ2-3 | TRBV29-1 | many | TGCAGCGTTGGGGGATTCACAGATACGCAGTATTTT | CSVGGFTDTQYF
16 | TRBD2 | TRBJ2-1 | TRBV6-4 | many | TGTGCCAGCAGTGAGACCTCCCTCGCGGGAGAGGGTGAGCAGTTCTTC | CASSETSLAGEGEQFF
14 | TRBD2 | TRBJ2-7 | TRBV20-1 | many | TGCAGTGCTTCCAAAGCGGGAGGCAGCGACGAGCAGTACTTC | CSASKAGGSDEQYF
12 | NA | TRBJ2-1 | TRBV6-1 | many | TGTGCCAGCTGGCGGGCTGACAATGAGCAGTTCTTC | CASWRADNEQFF
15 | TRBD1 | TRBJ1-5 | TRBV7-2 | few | TGTGCCAGCAGCTCCAGGGACAGGAACAATCAGCCCCAGCATTTT | CASSSRDRNNQPQHF
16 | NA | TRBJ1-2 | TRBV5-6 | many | TGTGCCAGCAGCCCCAGAGGGGGGGCCGCATACTATGGCTACACCTTC | CASSPRGGAAYYGYTF
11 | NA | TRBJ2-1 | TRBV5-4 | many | TGTGCCAGCAGCTTCTACAATGAGCAGTTCTTC | CASSFYNEQFF
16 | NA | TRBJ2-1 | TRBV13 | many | TGTGCCAGCAGCTTAGGCGCCCTGGGGCGTCAGAATGAGCAGTTCTTC | CASSLGALGRQNEQFF
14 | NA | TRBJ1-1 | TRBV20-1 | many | TGCAGTGCTAGGCAGACAGGATTTCTCACTGAAGCTTTCTTT | CSARQTGFLTEAFF
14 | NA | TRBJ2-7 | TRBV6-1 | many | TGTGCCATCATTCATACGACTCTATCCTACGAGCAGTACTTC | CAIIHTTLSYEQYF
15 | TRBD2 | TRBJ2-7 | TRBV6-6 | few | TGTGCCAGCAGTTACTCTGCGGGAGGATCCTACGAGCAGTACTTC | CASSYSAGGSYEQYF
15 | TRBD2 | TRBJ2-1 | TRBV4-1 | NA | TGCGCCAGCAGGGGGGGACTAGCGGGAAGCAATGAGCAGTTCTTC | CASRGGLAGSNEQFF
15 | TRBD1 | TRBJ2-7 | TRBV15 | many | TGTGCCACCAGCAGCAGCGGGGGACAGGGGTACGAGCAGTACTTC | CATSSSGGQGYEQYF
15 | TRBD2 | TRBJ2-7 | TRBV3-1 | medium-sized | TGTGCCAGCACCCCGAGTGGCGGGAGGTCTTCGAAGCAGTACTTC | CASTPSGGRSSKQYF
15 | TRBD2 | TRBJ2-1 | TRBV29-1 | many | TGCAGCGTTGCCGGGACTAGCGGGGGATACAATGAGCAGTTCTTC | CSVAGTSGGYNEQFF
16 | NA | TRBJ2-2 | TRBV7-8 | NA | TGTGCCAGCAGCTTATGGGACCAGGGGATATCCGGGGAGCTGTTTTTT | CASSLWDQGISGELFF
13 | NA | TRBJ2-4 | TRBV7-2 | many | TGTGCCAGCAGCCCCGAGTGGACGTCCATTCAGTACTTC | CASSPEWTSIQYF
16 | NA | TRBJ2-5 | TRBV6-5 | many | TGTGCCAGCAGTTACGGGGGGCGGTTAAAAGGAGAGACCCAGTACTTC | CASSYGGRLKGETQYF
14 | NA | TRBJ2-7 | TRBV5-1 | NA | TGCGCCAGCAGCTTAGTACTAGGCGGGTACGAGCAGTACTTC | CASSLVLGGYEQYF
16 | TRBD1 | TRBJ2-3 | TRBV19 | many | TGTGCCAGTAGTATCTTCTCCGGGACAGTTACAGATACGCAGTATTTT | CASSIFSGTVTDTQYF
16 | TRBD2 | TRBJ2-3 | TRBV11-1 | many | TGTGCCAGCAGCCCGAGACTAGCGGGAGTCACAGATACGCAGTATTTT | CASSPRLAGVTDTQYF
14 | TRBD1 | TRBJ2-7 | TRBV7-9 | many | TGTGCCAGCAGCTTAGCAGGGGGCGACGACGAGCAGTACTTC | CASSLAGGDDEQYF
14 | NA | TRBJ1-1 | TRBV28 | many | TGTGCCAGCAGTTTATCATCGGCCCAGAGTGAAGCTTTCTTT | CASSLSSAQSEAFF
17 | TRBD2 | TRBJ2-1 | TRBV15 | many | TGTGCCACCAGCAGAGATATGGCGGGAGGCTCCTACAATGAGCAGTTCTTC | CATSRDMAGGSYNEQFF
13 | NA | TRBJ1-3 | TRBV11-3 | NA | TGTGCCAGCAGCTTAAACGCCGGAAACACCATATATTTT | CASSLNAGNTIYF
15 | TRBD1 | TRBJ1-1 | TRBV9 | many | TGTGCCAGCAGCGTAGGTACAGGGGAGGGCACTGAAGCTTTCTTT | CASSVGTGEGTEAFF
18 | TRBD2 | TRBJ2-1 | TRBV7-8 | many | TGTGCCAGCAGCTTAGCGAGAAGCGGGAGGAGCTCCTACAATGAGCAGTTCTTC | CASSLARSGRSSYNEQFF
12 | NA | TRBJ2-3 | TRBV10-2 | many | TGCGCCAGCAAGACGGATCCAGATACGCAGTATTTT | CASKTDPDTQYF
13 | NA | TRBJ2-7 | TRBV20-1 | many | TGCAGTGCCGGGGGCGGGGCGGACTACGAGCAGTACTTC | CSAGGGADYEQYF
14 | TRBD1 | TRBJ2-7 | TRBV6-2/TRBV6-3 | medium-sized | TGTGCCAGCAGTTACCACTCAGAGGGGGCCGAGCAGTACTTC | CASSYHSEGAEQYF
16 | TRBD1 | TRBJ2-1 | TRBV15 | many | TGTGCCACCAGCAGAGGGAGACAGGGGGCCCACAATGAGCAGTTCTTC | CATSRGRQGAHNEQFF
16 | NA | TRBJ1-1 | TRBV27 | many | TGTGCCAGCAGTAACGTCAGGGCCCAAGGGAACACTGAAGCTTTCTTT | CASSNVRAQGNTEAFF